This T cell receptor beta chain was observed in a study of post-analysis software for immune sequencing data. Study details: Secondary progressive, relapsing-remitting and progressive-relapsing multiple sclerosis were among the included disease courses.

Comments on this clonotype: What it recognizes is unknown.

Study-level points and caveats: A handful of TRBV segments were significantly more frequent in patients than in controls. TRBV5-6, TRBV5-1 and TRBV20-1 were among these segments. In multiple sclerosis, normalized Chao1 diversity was significantly below that of controls.

The TCR beta cDNA libraries carried unique molecular identifiers. The source material, roughly 0.85 to 10 million T cells, gave rise to 400,000 to 550,000 cDNA molecules. MiXCR, run by TCRdb on the PCR reads, gives a single entry per CDR3 protein. The data contain 450,000 to 700,000 distinct CDR3 sequences, 40% to 50% of them singletons. The CDR3 runs to 13 residues. Germline V lookup: CDR1 SQVTM, CDR2 ANQGSEA. V dropped 4 bases and J dropped 4; count of bases not matched to a gene: 5. The chain recombines TRBV29-1 with TRBJ2-7; the match to TRBD1 covers 9 bases. Sequencing was carried out using blood. The source of this sequence is a girl aged 5-17 years with multiple sclerosis. CDR3 coding DNA: TGCAGCGTTGTAGGGACAGGGAGTTACGAGCAGTACTTC. This translates into CSVVGTGSYEQYF.